A selection of T cell receptor beta chains follows, all from one sample in a study of T cells in Graves' hyperthyroidism and ophthalmopathy. A single record per CDR3 protein comes from TCRdb applying MiXCR to the multiplex PCR reads. The repertoire consists of about 53,000 distinct CDR3 sequences, with just under 50% occurring once and the leading ten covering about an eighth. Sequenced: blood. The receptors come from a woman under 40 with Graves' ophthalmopathy. The conserved cysteine and the conserved F or W are not part of the CDR3 here. The order of the fields is CDR3 protein, J gene, V gene, D gene. The D gene is left open where the match is weak.

SGGRQKETQY,TRBJ2-5,TRBV29-1,NA
ASSPLDRELF,TRBJ2-2,TRBV28,NA
ATGGTNNEQF,TRBJ2-1,TRBV24-1,TRBD2
ASSQLAGGFGEQY,TRBJ2-7,TRBV3-1,TRBD2
ATSRDPGGYGYT,TRBJ1-2,TRBV15,NA
ASSHQGKGEQY,TRBJ2-7,TRBV10-1,NA
ASISHSGGEKPF,TRBJ1-4,TRBV19,NA
ASSPGPYNEQF,TRBJ2-1,TRBV25-1,NA
ASSSRGRGYYGYT,TRBJ1-2,TRBV19,NA
ASSQGQGLNYGYT,TRBJ1-2,TRBV3-1,TRBD1
ASSDRGRANVLA,TRBJ2-6,TRBV10-1,TRBD1
ASNSGQGAGGNTIY,TRBJ1-3,TRBV28,TRBD1